Presented here are 9 T cell receptor beta chains from one specimen sequenced in a study of T cells expressing NK-cell markers. Using the 5' RACE reads, TCRdb records one entry per CDR3 protein without DNA. The sample table includes 150,000 to 180,000 distinct CDR3 sequences. Material: blood T cells: a sorted CD56 or NKG2C T cell subset, CD4+ or CD8+ T cells, or bulk PBMC T cells (not recorded which). These receptors all come from a woman aged 45-60 years in good health.

V gene TRBV7-9 combines with J gene TRBJ2-1; there is no DNA to check the TCRdb D call of TRBD2. CDR3 length equals 18 residues. Germline V lookup: CDR1 SEHNR, CDR2 FQNEAQ (reference sequence). The CDR3 sequence: CASSPLVSGGVSYNEQFF.

V usage is TRBV6-5 and J usage is TRBJ2-1. The CDR3 has 14 amino acids. Germline lookup yields CDR1 MNHEY and CDR2 SVGAGI. CDR3 residues: CASSYSDSMGEQFF.

The J gene is TRBJ2-1, the V gene TRBV10-2; TCRdb lists TRBD2, though no DNA is available to test this call. This CDR3 has 17 amino acids. CDR1 is WSHSY and CDR2 is SAAADI in the germline V gene. The CDR3 here is CASLTSGRPPETTEQFF.

The V gene is TRBV5-1, the J gene TRBJ2-7. The CDR3 is 12 residues long. Germline V gene lookup returns CDR1 SGHRS and CDR2 YFSETQ. CDR3 in amino acids: CASRTDAYEQYF. The whole variable domain, remainder taken from reference TRBV5-1 and TRBJ2-7, is KAGVTQTPRYLIKTRGQQVTLSCSPISGHRSVSWYQQTPGQGLQFLFEYFSETQRNKGNFPGRFSGRQFSNSRSEMNVSTLELGDSALYLCASRTDAYEQYFGPGTRLTVT.

The chain recombines TRBV25-1 with TRBJ2-1; the D gene TCRdb calls, TRBD1, cannot be checked with no DNA. Germline CDR1 and CDR2: MGHDK and SYGVNS. The CDR3 covers 14 residues. The CDR3 is CASSAWGQHNEQFF.

The chain combines TRBV6-1 with TRBJ2-1; TCRdb indicates TRBD2, and absent DNA this call remains unverified. This CDR3 has 13 residues. Per the germline V gene, CDR1 is MNHNS and CDR2 is SASEGT. The CDR3 here is CASRREGRNEQFF.

CDR3: CASSLGPGRGVEQFF. The V and J genes are TRBV7-9 and TRBJ2-1; TCRdb selects TRBD2, and the lack of DNA leaves this call unchecked. Germline lookup yields CDR1 SEHNR and CDR2 FQNEAQ (reference sequence). The CDR3 extends over 15 amino acids. The variable domain in full, with the rest retrieved from reference TRBV7-9 and TRBJ2-1, is DTGVSQNPRHKITKRGQNVTFRCDPISEHNRLYWYRQTLGQGPEFLTYFQNEAQLEKSRLLSDRFSAERPKGSFSTLEIQRTEQGDSAMYLCASSLGPGRGVEQFFGPGTRLTVL.

The rearrangement joins TRBV4-1 to TRBJ1-2. This CDR3 has 13 residues. Germline V gives CDR1 MGHRA, CDR2 YSYEKL. CDR3 residues: CASSQEPVYGYTF.

This chain links TRBV7-2 with TRBJ2-5. Germline V gene sequence: CDR1 SGHTA, CDR2 FQGNSA. CDR3 length: 12 residues. The CDR3 sequence is CASSPDAETQYF.